This entry describes one T cell receptor beta chain. The antigen is unknown. This sample stems from a study of cytomegalovirus exposure and HLA in healthy donors. General observations from the study: Immune exposure information comprised only CMV serostatus. Accurate prediction of HLA-A and HLA-B alleles (for most subjects) was reportedly achieved from TCR beta sequences.

PCR involved 60 Vbeta and 13 Jbeta primers. Here immunoSEQ multiplex PCR was the method, and the copy in TCRdb shows in-frame clones only, minus some. The table records about 100,000 clones, around 80% of them present only once. The germline CDR1 and CDR2 sequences are MGHRA and YSYEKL. The CDR3 runs 17 residues. Trimming removed 3 bases from V and 0 bases from J, with 16 bases in between. This chain links TRBV4-1 with TRBJ2-3; the D gene is possibly TRBD2 (6 bases). The sequenced sample consisted of PBMCs. This TCR came from a male donor in good health and CMV-seropositive. CDR3 sequence (DNA): TGCGCCAGCAGCCAGGGACTGGCATTTGCTAGCACAGATACGCAGTATTTT. Translating gives CASSQGLAFASTDTQYF.